This entry lists 25 T cell receptor beta chains sequenced from one sample in a study of blood T cell repertoires in COVID-19. Generated by immunoSEQ multiplex PCR, the TCRdb table keeps only in-frame clones and is missing some. Of about 120,000 clones detected, 65% to 80% appear once; the ten largest clones hold approximately 0.79%. The sample consisted of peripheral blood. Source of these receptors: a human donor with acute or convalescent COVID-19. The donor label of this sample is uncertain.

The V gene is TRBV2, the J gene TRBJ1-3; weak D call: TRBD1 (6 bases). V lost 7 bases and J 8 bases, leaving 15 bases between the germline ends. From germline, CDR1 is SNHLY and CDR2 FYNNEI. The CDR3 runs 13 residues. The CDR3 here is CASNGPGGDTIYF. CDR3 DNA sequence: TGTGCCAGCAACGGACCGGGGGGCGACACCATATATTTT. The entire variable domain, with the rest obtained from reference TRBV2 and TRBJ1-3, is as follows: EPEVTQTPSHQVTQMGQEVILRCVPISNHLYFYWYRQILGQKVEFLVSFYNNEISEKSEIFDDQFSVERPDGSNFTLKIRSTKLEDSAMYFCASNGPGGDTIYFGEGSWLTVV.

V gene TRBV7-2 combines with J gene TRBJ2-3; possibly TRBD2 for D (6 bases). The germline V and J ends were trimmed by 4 bases and 0 bases, with 11 bases remaining between them. The CDR3 sequence is 15 residues long. The germline CDR1 and CDR2 sequences are SGHTA and FQGNSA. The CDR3 coding sequence is TGTGCCAGCAGCTCCGAGACTAGGAGCACAGATACGCAGTATTTT. It is translated as CASSSETRSTDTQYF.

J is TRBJ2-2 and V is TRBV5-1; 7 bases fit TRBD1. Trimming cost V 4 bases and J 5 bases; bases outside gene matches: 5. The CDR3 sequence is 14 residues long. CDR1 is SGHRS and CDR2 is YFSETQ in the germline V gene. CDR3 amino acids: CASSPRQGTGELFF. CDR3 coding DNA: TGCGCCAGCAGCCCCAGACAGGGAACCGGGGAGCTGTTTTTT.

The CDR3 spells CSVGSSRGSNQPQHF. CDR3 nucleotide sequence: TGCAGCGTTGGCTCCAGCAGGGGTAGCAATCAGCCCCAGCATTTT. The gene calls are TRBV29-1 and TRBJ1-5; possibly TRBD1 for D (6 bases). Germline CDR1 reads SQVTM; CDR2 reads ANQGSEA. The CDR3 sequence is 15 residues long. The germline V and J ends were trimmed by 4 bases and 0 bases, with 13 bases remaining between them.

This clone was seen just once. The V call is TRBV5-6, the J call TRBJ2-7; 9 bases line up with TRBD1. V was clipped by 2 bases and J by 2 bases; unmatched bases: 5. This CDR3 has 15 amino acids. In germline, CDR1 is SGHDT, CDR2 YYEEEE. The CDR3 sequence is CASSFTGGPAYEQYV. In DNA, the CDR3 is TGTGCCAGCAGCTTTACAGGGGGCCCCGCCTACGAGCAGTACGTC.

The V gene is TRBV7-6, the J gene TRBJ2-1, with a weak D call TRBD2 (5 bases). CDR3 length: 15 amino acids. CDR1 is SGHVS and CDR2 is FNYEAQ in the germline V gene. The germline V and J ends were trimmed by 1 base and 8 bases, with 15 bases remaining between them. The CDR3 DNA reads TGTGCCAGCAGCTTAGATCCAGCGGTCTCATATGAGCAGTTCTTC. Translation: CASSLDPAVSYEQFF.

This sequence joins TRBV5-1 and TRBJ1-5; no definite D call. Germline CDR1 is SGHRS and CDR2 is YFSETQ. V was cut by 8 bases and J by 5 bases, with 14 bases left in between. The CDR3 consists of 13 residues. CDR3 coding DNA: TGCGCCAGTCGCGCCGGGGAGGATCAGCCCCAGCATTTT. This gives the protein CASRAGEDQPQHF.

This clone was seen only once. The rearrangement links TRBV29-1 to TRBJ1-2, with TRBD1 matching over 7 bases. Germline CDR1 is SQVTM and CDR2 is ANQGSEA. V lost 0 bases to trimming and J lost 3 bases; unmatched junction nucleotides: 7. The CDR3 extends over 15 amino acids. The CDR3, as DNA: TGCAGCGTTGAAGATCGGAGGGGGCTCGACTATGGCTACACCTTC. This encodes CSVEDRRGLDYGYTF.

The rearrangement uses TRBV18 and TRBJ1-5, with D possibly being TRBD1 (5 bases). From germline, CDR1 is KGHSH and CDR2 LQKENI. Between the trimmed V and J ends, which lost 6 bases and 4 bases, there was a span of 10 bases. The CDR3 is made up of 13 amino acids. This chain's CDR3 is CASSSSGNQPQHF. In DNA form, the CDR3 reads TGTGCCAGCTCCTCCTCAGGGAATCAGCCCCAGCATTTT.

This chain links TRBV6-5 with TRBJ2-6; D is unresolved. The V end lost 6 bases, the J end lost 3 bases, and 6 bases lay between the germline ends. This CDR3 comprises 13 residues. Germline values: CDR1 MNHEY, CDR2 SVGAGI. CDR3 DNA sequence: TGTGCCAGCAGGGCTTTTGGGGCCAACGTCCTGACTTTC. This gives the protein CASRAFGANVLTF.

The chain recombines TRBV11-2 with TRBJ2-7; TRBD2 matches at 10 bases. The V segment lost 0 bases and the J segment 2 bases; nucleotides outside the gene matches: 7. The CDR3 has 17 amino acids. Germline V gene data show CDR1 as SGHAT and CDR2 as FQNNGV. For the CDR3, the DNA is TGTGCCAGCAGCTTAGATAGCCTAGCGGGGGCTACCTACGAGCAGTACTTC. It codes for CASSLDSLAGATYEQYF.

Of note for this clone: At one end the junction does not follow the germline gene, possibly because of a read error. V gene TRBV11-3 combines with J gene TRBJ2-3; 9 bases are a match to TRBD2. CDR1 SGHNT and CDR2 YENEEA come from the germline V gene. This CDR3 contains 16 residues. The CDR3 coding sequence is TGTGCCTGCAGCTTCGACGGCGGGGGGGAACCCGATACGCAGTATTTT. Protein sequence: CACSFDGGGEPDTQYF.

V usage is TRBV20-1 and J usage is TRBJ1-2; 7 bases are a match to TRBD1. The CDR3 sequence is 11 residues long. The J segment lost 8 bases and the V segment lost 4 bases, leaving 4 bases of the junction unmatched. Germline-derived CDR1 and CDR2 are DFQATT and SNEGSKA (reference sequence). The CDR3 nucleotides read TGCAGTGCTAACAGGGGTGGAGGCTACACCTTC. Translation: CSANRGGGYTF.

The chain has TRBV28 and TRBJ2-2; 11 nucleotides line up with TRBD2. After removal of 3 bases from V and 6 bases from J, the junction contained 6 bases not matched to a gene. This CDR3 contains 16 residues. The germline gives CDR1 MDHEN, CDR2 SYDVKM. CDR3 coding DNA: TGTGCCAGCAGTTTGGTGTTAGCGGGGGGGTCCGGGGAGCTGTTTTTT. It is translated as CASSLVLAGGSGELFF.

This clone has more than one count but fewer than ten. The chain uses TRBV12-5 and TRBJ2-2; 8 bases are a match to TRBD2. This CDR3 contains 20 residues. Germline V lookup: CDR1 LGHNT, CDR2 FRNRAP. With V trimmed by 2 bases and J by 6 bases, 20 bases remained unmatched. The CDR3 region has the DNA TGTGCTAGTGGTTTGACCCCCGGCCGGGTAGGGCGGGGGGCTTCCGGGGAGCTGTTTTTT. Its translation: CASGLTPGRVGRGASGELFF.

This rearrangement joins TRBV28 to TRBJ1-1; D perhaps matches TRBD1 (6 bases). With 4 bases removed from V and 3 bases from J, the gap between germline ends came to 9 bases. Germline V lookup: CDR1 MDHEN, CDR2 SYDVKM. The CDR3 extends over 13 amino acids. CDR3: CASSYGGHTEAFF. The CDR3 DNA sequence: TGTGCCAGCAGTTACGGGGGGCACACTGAAGCTTTCTTT.

V gene TRBV28 combines with J gene TRBJ2-3, with D perhaps TRBD1 (6 bases). This CDR3 has 13 amino acids. Germline values: CDR1 MDHEN, CDR2 SYDVKM. V was pared by 2 bases and J by 3 bases, with 6 bases between. As DNA, the CDR3 is TGTGCCAGCAGTTTACAGGGGACAGATACGCAGTATTTT. Its protein is CASSLQGTDTQYF.

The V gene is TRBV5-1, the J gene TRBJ1-6; 7 bases fit TRBD1. The germline V gene has CDR1 SGHRS and CDR2 YFSETQ. This CDR3 region has 14 residues. After removal of 4 bases from V and 9 bases from J, the junction contained 7 bases not matched to a gene. CDR3: CASSLGQQRSPLHF. As DNA, the CDR3 is TGCGCCAGCAGCCTGGGACAGCAGCGTTCACCCCTCCACTTT.

The chain couples TRBV19 to TRBJ2-6; 11 nucleotides align to TRBD1. Germline CDR1 LNHDA, CDR2 SQIVND (reference sequence). This CDR3 is 16 amino acids long. V trimming: 8 bases; J trimming: 4 bases; junction bases outside the gene matches: 7. The CDR3 sequence is CASRTGGGRGANVLTF. CDR3 nucleotide sequence: TGTGCCAGTCGGACAGGGGGCGGGCGCGGGGCCAACGTCCTGACTTTC.

The chain couples TRBV7-9 to TRBJ1-1, with D possibly being TRBD1 (6 bases). V dropped 1 base and J dropped 0 bases, with 15 bases sitting between them. This CDR3 spans 17 amino acids. The germline V gene encodes CDR1 SEHNR and CDR2 FQNEAQ (reference sequence). In DNA form, the CDR3 reads TGTGCCAGCAGCTTAGGGGGGCGGGCAGGGATGAACACTGAAGCTTTCTTT. This encodes CASSLGGRAGMNTEAFF.

This clone has a handful of counts. The gene calls are TRBV7-9 and TRBJ1-2, with 8 nucleotides matching TRBD1. The CDR3 is 18 amino acids. V was clipped by 4 bases and J by 5 bases; unmatched bases: 18. From germline, CDR1 is SEHNR and CDR2 FQNEAQ (reference sequence). DNA for the CDR3: TGTGCCAGCAGCTCGGGTGGACAGGGAGGTGGAGGATGGTATGGCTACACCTTC. Translation gives CASSSGGQGGGGWYGYTF. The whole variable domain, filled in from reference TRBV7-9 and TRBJ1-2, reads DTGVSQNPRHKITKRGQNVTFRCDPISEHNRLYWYRQTLGQGPEFLTYFQNEAQLEKSRLLSDRFSAERPKGSFSTLEIQRTEQGDSAMYLCASSSGGQGGGGWYGYTFGSGTRLTVV.

The V gene is TRBV6-1, the J gene TRBJ1-5, with D unclear. The CDR3 runs to 17 residues. The V end was cut by 2 bases, the J end by 0 bases, with 14 bases between. Per germline, CDR1 MNHNS and CDR2 SASEGT. The CDR3 nucleotides read TGTGCCAGCAGTGAACCCAGGACGGGGAATAGCAATCAGCCCCAGCATTTT. This translates into CASSEPRTGNSNQPQHF.

The chain recombines TRBV18 with TRBJ1-2; the D is unclear. CDR1 KGHSH and CDR2 LQKENI come from the germline V gene. Trimming left V 3 bases short and J 8 bases short, with 10 bases between. This CDR3 has 12 amino acids. CDR3 in DNA: TGTGCCAGCTCACCCGGGGAGCTCGGCTACACCTTC. The encoded protein is CASSPGELGYTF.

The gene calls are TRBV18 and TRBJ1-2; 12 positions agree with TRBD1. This CDR3 is built from 19 residues. V shed 0 bases and J 4 bases; nucleotides not matched to a gene: 12. The germline V gene has CDR1 KGHSH and CDR2 LQKENI. The CDR3 spells CASSPPVVGTGGAGYGYTF. CDR3 sequence (DNA): TGTGCCAGCTCACCACCGGTAGTCGGGACAGGGGGCGCTGGCTATGGCTACACCTTC.

The V and J genes are TRBV28 and TRBJ1-6, with D uncertain. The CDR3 covers 17 residues. The V end lost 3 bases, the J end lost 0 bases, and 12 bases lay between the germline ends. Germline lookup yields CDR1 MDHEN and CDR2 SYDVKM. Here the CDR3 DNA reads TGTGCCAGCAGTTTTCAGTTCCTCAACTCCTATAATTCACCCCTCCACTTT. Its protein is CASSFQFLNSYNSPLHF.